This T cell receptor (beta chain) stems from a study of blood T cell repertoires in COVID-19. On the study more broadly: COVID-19 samples, acute and convalescent, were from the United States, Italy and Spain. PBMCs, B-cell-depleted T cells, or T cells provided the cDNA or gDNA that made up the material.

This CDR3 contains 18 residues. V was pared by 4 bases and J by 0 bases, with 20 bases between. Germline loops: CDR1 SGHNT, CDR2 YYREEE (reference sequence). Authors' methods: It was from reference gene primer amplification that nucleated cell counts were estimated. Method: immunoSEQ multiplex PCR; TCRdb's copy keeps in-frame clones and lacks some. V and J calls and clone size follow that table, whereas D and trimming were derived from the DNA. The sample has 190,000 or so clones, 80% to 90% seen once. The gene calls are TRBV5-4 and TRBJ2-1, with D possibly TRBD2 on 5 matching bases. The sequencing sample was made of peripheral blood. The TCR was taken from a woman aged 18-35 years who had recovered from COVID-19. The CDR3 DNA is TGTGCCAGCAGCGGTTGGGGTTTAGCGAAGAGCTCCTACAATGAGCAGTTCTTC. As protein: CASSGWGLAKSSYNEQFF.